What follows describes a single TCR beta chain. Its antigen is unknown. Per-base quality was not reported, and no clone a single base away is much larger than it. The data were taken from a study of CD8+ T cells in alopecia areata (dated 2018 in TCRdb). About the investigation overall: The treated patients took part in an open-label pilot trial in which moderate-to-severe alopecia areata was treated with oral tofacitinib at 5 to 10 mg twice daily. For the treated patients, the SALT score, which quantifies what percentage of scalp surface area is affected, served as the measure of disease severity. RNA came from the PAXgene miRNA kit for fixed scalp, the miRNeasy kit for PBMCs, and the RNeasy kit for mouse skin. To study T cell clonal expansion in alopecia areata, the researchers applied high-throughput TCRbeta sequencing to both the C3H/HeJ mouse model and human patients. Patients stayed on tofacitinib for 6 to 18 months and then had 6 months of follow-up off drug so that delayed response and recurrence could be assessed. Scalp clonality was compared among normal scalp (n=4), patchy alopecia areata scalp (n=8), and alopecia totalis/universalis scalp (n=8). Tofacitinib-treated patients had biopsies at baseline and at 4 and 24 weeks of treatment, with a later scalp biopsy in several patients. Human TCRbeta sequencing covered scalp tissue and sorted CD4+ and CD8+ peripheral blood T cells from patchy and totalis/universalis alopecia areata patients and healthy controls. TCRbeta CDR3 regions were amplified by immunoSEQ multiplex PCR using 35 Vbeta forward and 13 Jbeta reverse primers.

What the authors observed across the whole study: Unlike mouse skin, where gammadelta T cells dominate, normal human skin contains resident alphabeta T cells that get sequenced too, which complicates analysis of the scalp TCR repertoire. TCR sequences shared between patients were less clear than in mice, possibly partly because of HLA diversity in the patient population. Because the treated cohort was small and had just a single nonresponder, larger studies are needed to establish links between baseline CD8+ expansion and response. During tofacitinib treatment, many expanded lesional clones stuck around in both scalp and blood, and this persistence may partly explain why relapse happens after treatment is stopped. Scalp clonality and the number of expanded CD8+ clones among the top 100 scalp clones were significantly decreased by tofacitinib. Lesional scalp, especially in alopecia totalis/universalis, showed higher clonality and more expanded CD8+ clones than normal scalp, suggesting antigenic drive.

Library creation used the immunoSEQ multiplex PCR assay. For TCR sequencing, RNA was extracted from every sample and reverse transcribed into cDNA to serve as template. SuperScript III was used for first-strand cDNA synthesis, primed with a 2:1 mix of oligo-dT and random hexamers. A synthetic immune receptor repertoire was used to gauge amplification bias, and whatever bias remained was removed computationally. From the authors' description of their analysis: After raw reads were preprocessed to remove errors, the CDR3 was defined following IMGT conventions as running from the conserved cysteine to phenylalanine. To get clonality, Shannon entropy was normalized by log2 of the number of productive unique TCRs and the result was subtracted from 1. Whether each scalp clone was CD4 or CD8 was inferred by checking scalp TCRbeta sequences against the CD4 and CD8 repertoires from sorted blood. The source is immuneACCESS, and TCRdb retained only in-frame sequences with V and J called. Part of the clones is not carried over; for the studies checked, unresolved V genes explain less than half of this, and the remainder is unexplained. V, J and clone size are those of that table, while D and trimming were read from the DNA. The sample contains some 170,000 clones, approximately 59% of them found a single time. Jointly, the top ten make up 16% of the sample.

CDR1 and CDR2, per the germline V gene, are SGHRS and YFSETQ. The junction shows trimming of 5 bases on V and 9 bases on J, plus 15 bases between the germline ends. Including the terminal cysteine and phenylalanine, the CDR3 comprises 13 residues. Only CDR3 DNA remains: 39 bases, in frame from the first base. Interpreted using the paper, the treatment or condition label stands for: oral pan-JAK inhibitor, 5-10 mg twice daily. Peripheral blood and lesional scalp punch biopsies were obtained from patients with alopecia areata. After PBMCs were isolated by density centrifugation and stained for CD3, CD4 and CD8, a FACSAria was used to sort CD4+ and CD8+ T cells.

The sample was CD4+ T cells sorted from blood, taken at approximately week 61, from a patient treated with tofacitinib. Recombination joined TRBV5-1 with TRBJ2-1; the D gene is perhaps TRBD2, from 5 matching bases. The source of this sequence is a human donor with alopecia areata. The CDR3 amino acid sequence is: CASSSAFEGEQFF. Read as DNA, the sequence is TGCGCCAGCAGTTCGGCGTTCGAGGGTGAGCAGTTCTTC.